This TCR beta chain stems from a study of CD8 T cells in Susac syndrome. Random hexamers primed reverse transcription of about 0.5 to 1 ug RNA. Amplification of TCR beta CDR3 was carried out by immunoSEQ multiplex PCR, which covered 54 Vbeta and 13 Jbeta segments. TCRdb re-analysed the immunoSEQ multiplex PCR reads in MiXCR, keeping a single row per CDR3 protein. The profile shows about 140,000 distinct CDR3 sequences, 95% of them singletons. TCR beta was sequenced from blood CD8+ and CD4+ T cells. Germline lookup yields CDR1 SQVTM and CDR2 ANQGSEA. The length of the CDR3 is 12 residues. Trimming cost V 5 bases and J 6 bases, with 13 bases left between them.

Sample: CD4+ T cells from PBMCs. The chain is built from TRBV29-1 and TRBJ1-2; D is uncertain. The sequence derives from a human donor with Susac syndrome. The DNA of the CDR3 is TGCAGCGTTTCGGGTTTCCGGGATGGCTACACCTTC. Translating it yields CSVSGFRDGYTF.